The 2 T cell receptor beta chains reported below all come from one sample, sequenced in a study of shared clonotypes between healthy human individuals. This table comes from immunoSEQ multiplex PCR, and its TCRdb copy is limited to in-frame clones, with some not included. This table holds about 2.1 million clones, around 93% found once. Only CD45RO-negative cells positively selected for CCR7 counted as naive CD8 cells, so terminally differentiated effector memory CD45RA+ cells were excluded. The sequenced sample consisted of naive CD8+ T cells from PBMCs. The receptors originated from a man between 18 and 35 years old in good health. Some clones in this sample may be carry-over from other donors' samples.

The count of this clone is one. This chain connects TRBV7-8 to TRBJ2-5; 11 nucleotides align to TRBD2. Germline V gene sequence: CDR1 SGHVS, CDR2 FQNEAQ. V was clipped by 5 bases and J by 14 bases; unmatched bases: 7. The CDR3 contains 12 residues. The CDR3 DNA follows: TGTGCCAGCAGCCCAGAGACTAGCGGGGAATACTTC. It translates to CASSPETSGEYF.

The rearrangement links TRBV7-9 to TRBJ2-3; the match to TRBD2 covers 14 bases. The germline V gene has CDR1 SEHNR and CDR2 FQNEAQ (reference sequence). Trimming at V came to 5 bases and at J to 4 bases, leaving 8 bases not matched to a gene. This CDR3 contains 17 residues. The CDR3 reads CASSPGTSGRGPDTQYF. CDR3 nucleotides: TGTGCCAGCAGCCCCGGGACTAGCGGGAGAGGGCCAGATACGCAGTATTTT.